This T cell receptor beta chain was identified in a study of PD-L1 blockade in urothelial cancer. Study details: Analyses used blood from 3 weeks (second dose) and 6 weeks after treatment start.

Concerning this clone: What it binds is not known.

Trimming cost V 0 bases and J 6 bases, with 12 bases left between them. This CDR3 spans 15 amino acids. Germline V gene sequence: CDR1 MGHRA, CDR2 YSYEKL. Synthetic templates analogous to TCR were spiked into all PCRs individually. The protocol was immunoSEQ multiplex PCR, while the TCRdb copy is restricted to in-frame clones and leaves out a portion. Among under 100,000 clones, over 80% were seen once, and the ten largest hold more than 8%. Findings of the study overall: Sub-median blood TCR clonality before treatment predicted longer survival.

Metastatic or locally advanced urothelial carcinoma was present in the patients. Sequenced here: PBMCs, sampled around atezolizumab (anti-PD-L1) treatment. The sequence was obtained from a man between 65 and 85 years old with urothelial cancer. The chain is built from TRBV4-1 and TRBJ1-5, with a weak D call TRBD1 (5 bases). The DNA of the CDR3 is TGCGCCAGCAGCCAAGATCCTGGGACTGGTCAGCCCCAGCATTTT. Protein: CASSQDPGTGQPQHF.